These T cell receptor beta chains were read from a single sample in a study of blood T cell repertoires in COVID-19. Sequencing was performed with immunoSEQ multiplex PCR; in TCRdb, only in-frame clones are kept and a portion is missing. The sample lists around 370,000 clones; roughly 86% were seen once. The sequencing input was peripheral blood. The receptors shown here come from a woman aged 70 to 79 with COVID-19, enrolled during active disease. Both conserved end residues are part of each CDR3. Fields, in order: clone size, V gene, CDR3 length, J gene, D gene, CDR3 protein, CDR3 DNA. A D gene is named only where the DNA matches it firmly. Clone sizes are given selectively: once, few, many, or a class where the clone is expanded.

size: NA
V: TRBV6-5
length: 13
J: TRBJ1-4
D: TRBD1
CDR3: CASNLQGAKKLFF
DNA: TGTGCCAGCAACCTACAGGGGGCAAAAAAACTGTTTTTT

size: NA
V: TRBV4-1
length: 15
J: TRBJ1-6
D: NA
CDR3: CASSQDPQGNSPLHF
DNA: TGCGCCAGCAGCCAAGACCCCCAGGGAAATTCACCCCTCCACTTT

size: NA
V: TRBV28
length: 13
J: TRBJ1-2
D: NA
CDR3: CASSEGQNYGYTF
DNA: TGTGCCAGCAGCGAGGGCCAGAACTATGGCTACACCTTC

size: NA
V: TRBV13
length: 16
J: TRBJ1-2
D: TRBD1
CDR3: CASSSRTGENNYGYTF
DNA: TGTGCCAGCAGCTCCAGGACAGGGGAAAATAACTATGGCTACACCTTC

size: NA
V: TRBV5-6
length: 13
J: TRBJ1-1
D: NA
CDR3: CASSQGPSTEAFF
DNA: TGTGCCAGCAGCCAGGGGCCGAGCACTGAAGCTTTCTTT

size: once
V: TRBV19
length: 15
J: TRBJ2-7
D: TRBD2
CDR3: CASSMKRGGAYEQYF
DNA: TGTGCCAGTAGTATGAAGCGGGGGGGCGCCTACGAGCAGTACTTC

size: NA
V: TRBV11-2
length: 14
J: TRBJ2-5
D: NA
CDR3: CASRSTGYQETQYF
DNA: TGTGCCAGCAGATCAACAGGGTACCAAGAGACCCAGTACTTC

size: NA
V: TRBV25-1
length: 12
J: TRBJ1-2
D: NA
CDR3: CASSPGAQGYTF
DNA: TGTGCCAGCAGTCCAGGGGCGCAGGGCTACACCTTC

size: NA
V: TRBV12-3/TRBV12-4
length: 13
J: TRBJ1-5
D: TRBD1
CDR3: CASRTGSDQPQHF
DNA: TGTGCCAGCAGGACAGGGTCTGATCAGCCCCAGCATTTT

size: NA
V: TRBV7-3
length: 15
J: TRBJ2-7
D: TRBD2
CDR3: CASSFTSGGAFEQYF
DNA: TGTGCCAGCAGCTTCACTAGCGGGGGGGCCTTCGAGCAGTACTTC

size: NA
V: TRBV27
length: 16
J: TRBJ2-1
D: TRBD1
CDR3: CASSLAWDRLYNEQFF
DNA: TGTGCCAGCAGTCTCGCCTGGGACAGACTTTACAATGAGCAGTTCTTC

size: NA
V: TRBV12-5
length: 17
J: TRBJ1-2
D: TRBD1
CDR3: CASGLVLALDRDYGYTF
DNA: TGTGCTAGTGGTTTGGTACTCGCCTTGGACAGGGACTATGGCTACACCTTC

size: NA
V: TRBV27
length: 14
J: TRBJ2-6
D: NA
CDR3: CASLGGSGANVLTF
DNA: TGTGCCAGCTTAGGCGGCTCTGGGGCCAACGTCCTGACTTTC

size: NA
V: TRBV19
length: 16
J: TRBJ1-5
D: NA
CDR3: CASSIGTGWGNQPQHF
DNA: TGTGCCAGTAGTATCGGTACAGGTTGGGGCAATCAGCCCCAGCATTTT

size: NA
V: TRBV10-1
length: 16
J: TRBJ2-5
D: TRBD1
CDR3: CASSEGRQGAGETQYF
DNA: TGCGCCAGCAGTGAGGGGAGACAGGGGGCAGGGGAGACCCAGTACTTC

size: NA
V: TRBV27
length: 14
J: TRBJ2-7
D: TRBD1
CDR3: CASSLDRVSYEQYF
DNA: TGTGCCAGCAGTTTAGACAGGGTAAGCTACGAGCAGTACTTC

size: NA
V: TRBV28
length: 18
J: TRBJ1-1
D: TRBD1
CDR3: CASSLNYLRGRMNTEAFF
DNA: TGTGCCAGCAGTTTGAATTACCTAAGGGGGCGAATGAACACTGAAGCTTTCTTT

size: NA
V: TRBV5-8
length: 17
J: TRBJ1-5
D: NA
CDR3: CASSFWGSGDLGQPQHF
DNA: TGTGCCAGCAGCTTTTGGGGTAGCGGGGATTTAGGACAGCCCCAGCATTTT

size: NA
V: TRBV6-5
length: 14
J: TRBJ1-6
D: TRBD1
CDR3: CASRPGQGSSPLHF
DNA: TGTGCCAGCAGGCCGGGACAGGGCTCCTCACCCCTCCACTTT

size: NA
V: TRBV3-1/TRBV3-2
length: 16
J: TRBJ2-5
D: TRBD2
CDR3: CASSRGTSGPQETQYF
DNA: TGTGCCAGCAGCCGAGGGACTAGCGGGCCCCAGGAGACCCAGTACTTC

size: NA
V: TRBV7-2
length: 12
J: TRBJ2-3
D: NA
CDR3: CASSLGERAQYF
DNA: TGTGCCAGCAGCTTAGGAGAGAGGGCGCAGTATTTT

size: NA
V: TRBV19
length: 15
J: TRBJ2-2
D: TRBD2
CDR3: CASTMVRGGTGELFF
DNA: TGTGCCAGTACTATGGTTCGGGGGGGCACCGGGGAGCTGTTTTTT

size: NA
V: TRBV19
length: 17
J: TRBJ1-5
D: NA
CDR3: CASSPRTGFWGNQPQHF
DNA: TGTGCCAGTAGCCCTCGGACGGGGTTTTGGGGCAATCAGCCCCAGCATTTT

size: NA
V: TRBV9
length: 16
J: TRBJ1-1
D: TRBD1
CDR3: CASSSPRDRGYSEAFF
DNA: TGTGCCAGCAGCTCTCCTCGGGACAGGGGATATTCTGAAGCTTTCTTT

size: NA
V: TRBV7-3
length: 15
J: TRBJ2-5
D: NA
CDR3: CASSLGGRGAETQYF
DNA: TGTGCCAGCAGCCTTGGGGGGAGAGGGGCCGAGACCCAGTACTTC

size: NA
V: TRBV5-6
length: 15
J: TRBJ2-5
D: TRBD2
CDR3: CASSYSGGDWETQYF
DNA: TGTGCCAGCAGCTATAGCGGGGGGGATTGGGAGACCCAGTACTTC

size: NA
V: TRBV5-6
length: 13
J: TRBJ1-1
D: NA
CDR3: CASSSGQNTEAFF
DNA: TGTGCCAGCAGCTCGGGACAGAACACTGAAGCTTTCTTT

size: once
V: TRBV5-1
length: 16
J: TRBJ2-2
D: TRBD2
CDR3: CASSREGGGAIGELFF
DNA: TGCGCCAGCAGCCGTGAAGGCGGGGGGGCCATCGGGGAGCTGTTTTTT

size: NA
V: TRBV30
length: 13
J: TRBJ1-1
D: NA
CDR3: CAWSFGQTSEAFF
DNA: TGTGCCTGGAGTTTCGGACAGACTTCTGAAGCTTTCTTT

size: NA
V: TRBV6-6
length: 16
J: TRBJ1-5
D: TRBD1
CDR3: CASSYSWDRTYQPQHF
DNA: TGTGCCAGCAGTTACTCCTGGGACAGGACTTATCAGCCCCAGCATTTT

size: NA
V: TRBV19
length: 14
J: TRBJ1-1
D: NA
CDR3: CASSIAGTWTEAFF
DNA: TGTGCCAGTAGTATTGCGGGGACGTGGACTGAAGCTTTCTTT

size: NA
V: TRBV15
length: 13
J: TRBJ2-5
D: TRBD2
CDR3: CATSRGLAATQYF
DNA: TGTGCCACCAGCAGGGGACTAGCAGCGACCCAGTACTTC

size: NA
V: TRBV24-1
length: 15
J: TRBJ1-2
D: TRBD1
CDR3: CATSDSGQGGYGYTF
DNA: TGTGCCACCAGTGACTCTGGACAGGGCGGCTATGGCTACACCTTC

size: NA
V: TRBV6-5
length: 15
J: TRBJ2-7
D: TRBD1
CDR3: CASSYSGQGTYEQYF
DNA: TGTGCCAGCAGTTACTCTGGACAGGGAACCTACGAGCAGTACTTC

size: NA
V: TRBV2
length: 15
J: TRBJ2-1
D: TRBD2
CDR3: CASSLLAGGPYEQFF
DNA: TGTGCCAGCAGTCTACTAGCGGGGGGGCCTTATGAGCAGTTCTTC

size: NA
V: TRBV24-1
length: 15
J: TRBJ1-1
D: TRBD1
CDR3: CATSGGQGLNTEAFF
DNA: TGTGCCACCAGTGGGGGACAGGGGTTGAACACTGAAGCTTTCTTT

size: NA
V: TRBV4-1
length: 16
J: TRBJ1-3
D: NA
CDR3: CASSQTGPVSGNTIYF
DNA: TGCGCCAGCAGCCAAACAGGCCCAGTCTCTGGAAACACCATATATTTT

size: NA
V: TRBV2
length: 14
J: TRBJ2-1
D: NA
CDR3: CASSTEGTGNEQFF
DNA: TGTGCCAGCAGCACCGAGGGCACGGGTAATGAGCAGTTCTTC

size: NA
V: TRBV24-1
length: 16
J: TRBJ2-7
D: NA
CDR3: CATSDPSAGRIYEQYF
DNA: TGTGCCACCAGTGATCCCTCCGCAGGTAGGATTTACGAGCAGTACTTC

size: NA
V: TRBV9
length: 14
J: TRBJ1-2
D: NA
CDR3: CASSPQDTNYGYTF
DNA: TGTGCCAGCAGCCCGCAGGATACTAACTATGGCTACACCTTC

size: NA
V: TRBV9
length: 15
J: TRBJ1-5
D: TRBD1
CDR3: CASSPGQGAGQPQHF
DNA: TGTGCCAGCAGCCCCGGACAGGGGGCCGGTCAGCCCCAGCATTTT

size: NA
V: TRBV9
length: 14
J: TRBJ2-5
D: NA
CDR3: CASSVVASQETQYF
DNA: TGTGCCAGCAGCGTAGTGGCTAGCCAAGAGACCCAGTACTTC

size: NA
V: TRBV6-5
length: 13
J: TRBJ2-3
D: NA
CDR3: CASKPPGMDTQYF
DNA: TGTGCCAGCAAGCCTCCAGGGATGGATACGCAGTATTTT

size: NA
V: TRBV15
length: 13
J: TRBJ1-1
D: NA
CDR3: CATSRDVAFEAFF
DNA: TGTGCCACCAGCAGAGATGTTGCGTTTGAAGCTTTCTTT

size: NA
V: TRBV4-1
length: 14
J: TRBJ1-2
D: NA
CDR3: CASSPGQGSYGYTF
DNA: TGCGCCAGCAGTCCCGGGCAGGGAAGTTATGGCTACACCTTC

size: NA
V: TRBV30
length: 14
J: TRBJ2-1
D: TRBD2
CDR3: CAWSAGLGINEQFF
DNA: TGTGCCTGGAGTGCGGGACTAGGGATCAATGAGCAGTTCTTC

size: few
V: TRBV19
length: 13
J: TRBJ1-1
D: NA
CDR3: CASSIVGGTEAFF
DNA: TGTGCCAGTAGTATTGTAGGAGGAACTGAAGCTTTCTTT